This TCR beta chain was obtained from a study of T cell responses to AZD1222 COVID-19 vaccine. Study findings and constraints: Sampling that yielded the repertoires occurred only after the peak T cell response.

As regards this clone: Its antigen is still unknown.

Sequencing was performed with immunoSEQ multiplex PCR; in TCRdb, only in-frame clones are kept and a portion is missing. Of more than 110,000 clones listed, more than 85% are singletons. Germline V gives CDR1 SGHTA, CDR2 FQGNSA. This CDR3 comprises 13 residues. Trimming stripped 1 base from V and 10 bases from J, with 8 bases between. This material consisted of peripheral blood, taken on day 0 of AZD1222 vaccination. V usage is TRBV7-2 and J usage is TRBJ1-6; D remains unclear. The sequence was collected from an adult in good health. CDR3 in DNA: TGTGCCAGCAGCTTAGACGGCGGCTCACCCCTCCACTTT. Amino acid sequence: CASSLDGGSPLHF.